The T cell receptor beta chain described here comes from a study of cytomegalovirus exposure and HLA in healthy donors. Study-level information: Clustering assigned approximately 78% of the approximately 400 genotyped donors to the Caucasian-associated ancestry cluster. Study-level results: V- and J-gene trimming of TCR beta was linked (in a later analysis) to a missense DCLRE1C variant.

The CDR3 is 18 amino acids. Germline-derived CDR1 and CDR2 are SGHVT and SQSDAQ. Primers included in the PCR were 60 Vbeta and 13 Jbeta primers. Sequencing used immunoSEQ multiplex PCR; TCRdb keeps in-frame clones, though not all of them. The sample includes approximately 110,000 clones. On this clone itself: Its specificity is not known.

The sample taken for sequencing was PBMCs. The genes are TRBV7-4 and TRBJ2-5; tentative D call: TRBD2 (5 bases). The J call is uncertain, as TRBJ2-7 better fits the DNA end. The sequence came from a man aged 25-40 years in good health and CMV-seronegative. The CDR3 is CASSGRIEGEASSYEQYF. The CDR3 nucleotides are TGTGCCAGCAGCGGACGAATTGAGGGCGAGGCTAGCTCCTACGAGCAGTACTTC.